The entry below describes one T cell receptor beta chain. No antigen is known for it. One junction end does not reproduce the germline sequence, and a read error may be involved. CDR1 DFQATT and CDR2 SNEGSKA come from the germline V gene (reference sequence). This CDR3 region has 13 residues. This entry is derived from a study of tumor and adjacent non-tumor tissue in lung cancer. Study-wide context: The cohort had about twelve adenocarcinoma, a couple of squamous cell and 1 small cell patients.

Findings and limits, study-wide: Compared with tumor, normal lung showed significantly lower TCR diversity. Tumor repertoires had a smaller top 100 clone share than normal lung.

The library came from three nested PCR rounds adapted from ARM-PCR protocols. TCRdb re-called the multiplex PCR reads with MiXCR, one entry per CDR3 protein. The sample lists about 120,000 distinct CDR3 sequences; about 66% were seen once. The template was RNA from unsorted bulk tissue. Chemotherapy-naive patients with new lung cancer underwent thoracic surgery in China, August–late 2014. The chain is built from TRBV20-1 and TRBJ1-2; D is undetermined. The sample consisted of lung tumor tissue. This clonotype was obtained from a man aged 25-45 years with non-small cell lung cancer. The CDR3 nucleotides read TGCAGTGCTAGAGATGGGATGGGTATGGGCTACATATTC. Its translation is CSARDGMGMGYIF.